This T cell receptor (beta chain) emerged from a study of shared clonotypes between healthy human individuals. Study-wide points: About 5.2% was the fraction of naive CD4 clonotypes found shared across several donors.

The data were produced by immunoSEQ multiplex PCR, yet TCRdb's version contains in-frame clones alone and is incomplete. Counted here are about 2.4 million clones, 93% occurring once; the ten biggest clones make up 0.35% to 0.45%. Worth noting for this clone: What it recognizes is unknown.

CDR3 length: 17 amino acids. Trimming took 3 bases from V and 0 from J; bases not matched to a gene: 8. Per germline, CDR1 LNHDA and CDR2 SQIVND (reference sequence). The origin of this receptor is a man in his late teens or twenties in good health. Some clones in this sample may be carry-over from other donors' samples. Sequenced: naive CD4+ T cells from PBMCs. The subset: CD45RA+ positively selected. The chain has TRBV19 and TRBJ1-5, with TRBD1 matching 7 bases. Written as DNA, the CDR3 is TGTGCCAGTAGTATTAAGGGGGCCCCATATAGCAATCAGCCCCAGCATTTT. Translated, it gives CASSIKGAPYSNQPQHF.